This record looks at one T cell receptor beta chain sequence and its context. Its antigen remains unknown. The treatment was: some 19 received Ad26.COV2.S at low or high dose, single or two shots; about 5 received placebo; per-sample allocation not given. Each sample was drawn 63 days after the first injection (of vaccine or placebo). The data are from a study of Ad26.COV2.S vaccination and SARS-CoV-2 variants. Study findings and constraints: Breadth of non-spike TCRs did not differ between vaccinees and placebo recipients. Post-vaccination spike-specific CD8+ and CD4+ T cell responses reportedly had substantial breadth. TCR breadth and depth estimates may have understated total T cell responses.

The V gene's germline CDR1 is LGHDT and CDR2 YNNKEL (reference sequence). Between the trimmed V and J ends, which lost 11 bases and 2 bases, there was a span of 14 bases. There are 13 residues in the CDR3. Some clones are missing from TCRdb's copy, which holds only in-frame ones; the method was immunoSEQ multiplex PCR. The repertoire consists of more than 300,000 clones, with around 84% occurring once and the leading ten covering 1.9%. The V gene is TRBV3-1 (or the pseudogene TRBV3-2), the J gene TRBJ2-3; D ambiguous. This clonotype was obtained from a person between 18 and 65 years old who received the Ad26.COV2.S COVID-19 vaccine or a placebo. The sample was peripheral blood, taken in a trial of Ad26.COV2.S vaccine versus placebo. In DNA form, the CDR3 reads TGTGCCGACGGGTGGGAACCCACAGATACGCAGTATTTT. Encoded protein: CADGWEPTDTQYF.